Below, 13 T cell receptor beta chains from the same sample are listed, as sequenced in a study of T-cell memory formation after mild COVID-19. MiXCR was run by TCRdb on the 5' RACE reads, yielding one entry per CDR3 protein. The sample has 450,000 to 650,000 distinct CDR3 sequences, around 21% seen once. Input material: PBMCs or a T cell subset sorted from them (not recorded which). Source of these receptors: an adult woman who had mild COVID-19 (a few samples of this study predate the infection). Cell type and time point are not known.

The chain couples TRBV20-1 to TRBJ2-7; 9 bases align to TRBD1. V lost 5 bases to trimming and J lost 4 bases; unmatched junction nucleotides: 9. Germline CDR1 and CDR2: DFQATT and SNEGSKA (reference sequence). The CDR3 runs 14 residues. CDR3 residues: CSARPGQGGYEQYF. The CDR3 DNA sequence: TGCAGTGCTCGCCCGGGACAGGGTGGTTACGAGCAGTACTTC.

The rearrangement links TRBV10-3 to TRBJ2-3; 8 bases align to TRBD1. The junction had 2 bases not matched to a gene; V was cut back by 5 bases and J by 1 base. CDR3 length: 14 amino acids. Germline V CDR1 and CDR2: ENHRY, SYGVKD. CDR3 nucleotide sequence: TGTGCCATCAGTTGGACAGGGCGCACAGATACGCAGTATTTT. It specifies CAISWTGRTDTQYF.

The chain combines TRBV28 with TRBJ1-1; D is unresolved. Germline CDR1 is MDHEN and CDR2 is SYDVKM. V lost 4 bases to trimming and J lost 6 bases, with 12 bases between them. The CDR3 has 13 residues. CDR3 in amino acids: CASSSQPVAEAFF. The DNA of the CDR3 is TGTGCCAGCAGTTCTCAGCCTGTTGCTGAAGCTTTCTTT.

This clonotype was counted between two and nine times. The gene calls are TRBV12-3 or TRBV12-4 and TRBJ2-3; D is undetermined. This CDR3 has 15 amino acids. The V end lost 4 bases, the J end lost 2 bases, and 13 bases lay between the germline ends. The CDR3 DNA follows: TGTGCCAGCAGTTCACCCCCGGGTACCACAGATACGCAGTATTTT. It encodes CASSSPPGTTDTQYF.

The chain carries TRBV18 and TRBJ2-3, with 15 bases fitting TRBD2. CDR1 KGHSH and CDR2 LQKENI come from the germline V gene. This CDR3 has 20 residues. V was pared by 2 bases and J by 3 bases, with 12 bases of the junction left unmatched. The chain's CDR3 is CASSPIHSGTSGRMTDTQYF. CDR3 DNA sequence: TGTGCCAGCTCACCAATCCACTCCGGGACTAGCGGGAGGATGACAGATACGCAGTATTTT.

The chain is built from TRBV20-1 and TRBJ1-1; 7 bases line up with TRBD1. Looked up from germline, CDR1 is DFQATT and CDR2 is SNEGSKA (reference sequence). This CDR3 region has 13 residues. Germline trimming cut 3 bases from V and 2 bases from J; bases unmatched to any gene: 3. The CDR3 loop reads CSASDRVNTEAFF. The CDR3 DNA reads TGCAGTGCTAGTGACAGGGTAAACACTGAAGCTTTCTTT.

There are a few counts of this clonotype. V usage is TRBV7-6 and J usage is TRBJ1-4; 7 bases map to TRBD1. Germline V gene lookup returns CDR1 SGHVS and CDR2 FNYEAQ. V shed 5 bases and J 7 bases; nucleotides not matched to a gene: 7. The CDR3 sequence is 14 residues long. CDR3 sequence reads: CASSRDRTIEKLFF. CDR3 sequence (DNA): TGTGCCAGCAGCCGGGACAGAACCATTGAAAAACTGTTTTTT.

This clonotype was counted only a few times. V gene TRBV3-1 combines with J gene TRBJ2-7; weak D call: TRBD2 (5 bases). Deletions cut 3 bases from V and 6 bases from J, with 12 bases between. The CDR3 length is 13 residues. Germline lookup yields CDR1 LGHDT and CDR2 YNNKEL (reference sequence). CDR3 DNA sequence: TGTGCCAGCAGCCAGAACGACCGGGGCGAGCAGTACTTC. Translation gives CASSQNDRGEQYF.

The table lists this clonotype with a few counts. The genes are TRBV9 and TRBJ2-2, with 9 nucleotides matching TRBD1. V shed 4 bases and J 9 bases; nucleotides not matched to a gene: 1. There are 12 residues in the CDR3. CDR1 and CDR2 (germline): SGDLS, YYNGEE. CDR3 protein: CASSTGGRELFF. The CDR3 region has the DNA TGTGCCAGCAGCACAGGGGGCCGGGAGCTGTTTTTT.

V gene TRBV6-5 combines with J gene TRBJ2-3, with 11 positions matching TRBD2. Trimming removed 4 bases from V and 2 bases from J; junction bases left unmatched: 8. Germline V gene lookup returns CDR1 MNHEY and CDR2 SVGAGI. This CDR3 has 17 amino acids. Here the CDR3 DNA reads TGTGCCAGCAGTTCCGCGACTAGCGGGGTACCCACAGATACGCAGTATTTT. Translating gives CASSSATSGVPTDTQYF.

CDR3 nucleotides: TGTGCCAGCAGCCACCCGGGGAGGACTGGAAACACCATATATTTT. As protein: CASSHPGRTGNTIYF. The chain is built from TRBV12-3 or TRBV12-4 and TRBJ1-3; no firm D call. This CDR3 comprises 15 residues. Trimming removed 6 bases at V and 2 bases at J, with 14 bases between.

This clonotype came up a few times. The gene calls are TRBV3-1 and TRBJ2-1; D is uncertain. Germline CDR1 is LGHDT and CDR2 is YNNKEL (reference sequence). The germline V and J ends were trimmed by 8 bases and 5 bases, with 13 bases remaining between them. CDR3 size: 13 residues. Written as DNA, the CDR3 is TGTGCCAGCGCCCCCGTGGGCAACAATGAGCAGTTCTTC. Translating gives CASAPVGNNEQFF.

This clonotype has only a few counts. The chain links TRBV12-3 or TRBV12-4 to TRBJ2-3, with D perhaps TRBD2 (6 bases). The CDR3 totals 14 residues. Trimming shortened V by 6 bases and J by 5 bases, and 15 bases separated the two germline ends. This CDR3 is CASSQTGTVDTQYF. In DNA, the CDR3 is TGTGCCAGCAGCCAAACGGGGACTGTAGATACGCAGTATTTT.